This T cell receptor beta chain was documented in a study of naive and memory T cell subsets. General observations from the study: Between naive and memory subsets, TCR abundance power law exponents differed.

Both TRBC1 and TRBC2 were covered by a beta constant-region primer of two equimolar oligonucleotides. An oligonucleotide with the SP2 primer and a 12-nucleotide UMI was ligated to the cDNA 3' end. TCRdb re-derived calls from the UMI-ligation and nested PCR reads in MiXCR, one entry per CDR3 protein. The sample has around 5,700 distinct CDR3 sequences, 7% seen once; the top ten hold 40% to 45%. Germline CDR1 and CDR2: KGHDR and SFDVKD. The CDR3 sequence is 13 residues long. Deletions cut 5 bases from V and 3 bases from J, with 10 bases between. This clonotype was seen many times. Its antigen remains unidentified. Four subsets defined by CD45RA and CD27 were sorted after CD3, CD4, CD8 and live/dead staining.

The chain has TRBV24-1 and TRBJ2-7; D gene uncertain. Sequences were obtained from effector memory CD8+ T cells from blood. Indicated subset: effector memory, CD45RA- CD27-. This TCR was sampled from a human donor in good health. Written as DNA, the CDR3 is TGTGCCACCAGTGTAGTGAGAGGCTACGAGCAGTACTTC. Its translation: CATSVVRGYEQYF.